Listed below are T cell receptor beta chains from one sample, sequenced in a study of blood T cell repertoires in COVID-19. The assay was immunoSEQ multiplex PCR, and TCRdb's table has in-frame clones only and misses some. The sample records around 56,000 clones, about 73% being singletons. Material: peripheral blood. The receptors originated from a woman aged 70 to 79 with acute or convalescent COVID-19. CDR3s include the opening cysteine and the closing phenylalanine or tryptophan. D genes are given only for firm matches. A clone size is listed for some rows: how often the clone was seen (once, few, many), or a class if it is expanded.

>TRBV7-9|few|13|TRBJ2-1|TRBD2
TGTGCCAGCGTCGCGGGGGGCCCCAATGAGCAGTTCTTC
CASVAGGPNEQFF
>TRBV27|.|14|TRBJ2-3|.
TGTGCCAGCAGTCGAGCCGGGACTGAGGATACGCAGTATTTT
CASSRAGTEDTQYF
>TRBV5-1|.|16|TRBJ2-2|TRBD2
TGCGCCAGCACGCCCAGGACTAGCGGGGGCGGCGGGGAGCTGTTTTTT
CASTPRTSGGGGELFF
>TRBV9|few|15|TRBJ1-3|.
TGTGCCATCTTCGACGGAGCTCGCAAGGGAAACACCATATATTTT
CAIFDGARKGNTIYF
>TRBV19|.|13|TRBJ1-2|TRBD1
TGTGCCAGTAGTCGACAGGGGCTCTATGGCTACACCTTC
CASSRQGLYGYTF
>TRBV21-1|.|18|TRBJ1-2|.
TGTGCCAGCAGCAAAGGGGGGAGGACAGGAGGAATTAACTATGGCTACACCTTC
CASSKGGRTGGINYGYTF
>TRBV24-1|once|14|TRBJ2-1|.
TGTGCCACCAGTGATTTCACTGATGTCTCGAGGCAGTTCTTC
CATSDFTDVSRQFF
>TRBV4-1|.|15|TRBJ1-4|TRBD1
TGCGCCAGCTCACAGGGGGTAGTGTCTAATGAAAAACTGTTTTTT
CASSQGVVSNEKLFF
>TRBV2|.|13|TRBJ1-1|TRBD1
TGTGCCAGCAGGGACAGGGCGAACACTGAAGCTTTCTTT
CASRDRANTEAFF
>TRBV6-5|few|14|TRBJ1-1|.
TGTGCCAGCAGTAAGACGGAGAGGGCCACTGAAGCTTTCTTT
CASSKTERATEAFF
>TRBV6-5|.|13|TRBJ1-2|.
TGTGCCTCCCGACAGGACCTTAACTATGGCTACACCTTC
CASRQDLNYGYTF
>TRBV7-9|.|14|TRBJ1-4|.
TGTGCCAGCAGCGGACAACGGACTAATGAAAAACTGTTTTTT
CASSGQRTNEKLFF
>TRBV6-1|.|16|TRBJ1-5|TRBD1
TGTGCCAGCAGTGAACCGGGACAGGGTAGCAATCAGCCCCAGCATTTT
CASSEPGQGSNQPQHF
>TRBV29-1|few|19|TRBJ1-1|TRBD1
TGCAGCGTTGAATCATGGGGTATACAGGGGGAAAAACTGAACACTGAAGCTTTCTTT
CSVESWGIQGEKLNTEAFF
>TRBV30|.|13|TRBJ2-3|.
TGTGCCTGGAGTGTAGAGTGGACAGATACGCAGTATTTT
CAWSVEWTDTQYF
>TRBV24-1|.|15|TRBJ2-2|TRBD2
TGTGCCACCAGTAGGACTAGCGGGCCTGGTGGGGAGCTGTTTTTT
CATSRTSGPGGELFF
>TRBV6-5|.|14|TRBJ2-2|.
TGTGCCAGCACCAACCAGGTTCTAAGCGGGGAGCTGTTTTTT
CASTNQVLSGELFF
>TRBV11-2|.|13|TRBJ1-2|.
TGTGCCAGCAGCTCCGGTGCTTCCTATGGCTACACCTTC
CASSSGASYGYTF
>TRBV5-8|.|12|TRBJ1-5|.
TGTGCCAGCAGCCACGGGTTTCAGCCCCAGCATTTT
CASSHGFQPQHF
>TRBV4-1|.|18|TRBJ1-4|.
TGCGCCAGCAGCCAAGGCAGGCTAACCGGTCTACAGAACGAAAAACTGTTTTTT
CASSQGRLTGLQNEKLFF
>TRBV7-9|.|14|TRBJ1-1|TRBD1
TGTGCCAGCAGCTTTCGACAGGGAAGGACTGAAGCTTTCTTT
CASSFRQGRTEAFF
>TRBV6-5|.|16|TRBJ2-1|.
TGTGCCAGCAGTTACTCGGGGGGGGCAGGGTACAATGAGCAGTTCTTC
CASSYSGGAGYNEQFF
>TRBV27|.|18|TRBJ1-6|.
TGTGCCAGCAGTTTATTGGCCCAAGTCGGGGTATCGGCTTCACCCCTCCACTTT
CASSLLAQVGVSASPLHF
>TRBV27|.|15|TRBJ2-2|TRBD1
TGTGCCAGCAGTCCCCGACAGGGAAACACCGGGGAGCTGTTTTTT
CASSPRQGNTGELFF
>TRBV7-9|.|13|TRBJ1-1|.
TGTGCCTCTGGGCGGGGAGGGGACACTGAAGCTTTCTTT
CASGRGGDTEAFF
>TRBV7-9|.|17|TRBJ2-5|TRBD2
TGTGCCAGCAGCTTAAGTCGAGCGGGGGGGTACCAAGAGACCCAGTACTTC
CASSLSRAGGYQETQYF
>TRBV4-1|.|18|TRBJ2-3|TRBD2
TGCGCCAGCAGCCAAGATAGTTCGGCGGGGGGAAGCACAGATACGCAGTATTTT
CASSQDSSAGGSTDTQYF
>TRBV7-9|.|18|TRBJ2-6|.
TGTGCCAGCAGCCCACCCTCGGGACAAAGCTCTGGGGCCAACGTCCTGACTTTC
CASSPPSGQSSGANVLTF
>TRBV7-6|.|16|TRBJ2-7|TRBD2
TGTGCCAGCAGCTTAGTTCGTAGCGGGGGGTACGACGAGCAGTACTTC
CASSLVRSGGYDEQYF
>TRBV11-2|.|15|TRBJ1-5|TRBD1
TGTGCCAGCAGCTTCAACAGGGGTAGGAATCAGCCCCAGCATTTT
CASSFNRGRNQPQHF
>TRBV5-5|few|15|TRBJ1-2|TRBD1
TGTGCCAGCAGCTTGGACGACAGGGCAGGGAATGGCTACACCTTC
CASSLDDRAGNGYTF
>TRBV12-3/TRBV12-4|few|12|TRBJ1-1|.
TGTGCCACCGCCCCGGGGAACACTGAAGCTTTCTTT
CATAPGNTEAFF
>TRBV28|.|14|TRBJ1-5|.
TGTGCCAGCAGGTTGGGACTCCCGGCTCAGCCCCAGCATTTT
CASRLGLPAQPQHF
>TRBV4-1|few|15|TRBJ1-1|TRBD1
TGCGCCAGCAGCCAATTTCGACAGGGGTTCACTGAAGCTTTCTTT
CASSQFRQGFTEAFF
>TRBV9|once|15|TRBJ1-5|TRBD1
TGTGCCAGCAGCGGAGGGACAGGGACTTATCAGCCCCAGCATTTT
CASSGGTGTYQPQHF
>TRBV12-3/TRBV12-4|.|13|TRBJ1-1|.
TGTGCCAGCAACGACAGGTCGAACACTGAAGCTTTCTTT
CASNDRSNTEAFF
>TRBV9|once|16|TRBJ2-1|TRBD2
TGTGCCAGTGGTCGGCGGGGGGGAAAAAATGGGAATGAGCAGTTCTTC
CASGRRGGKNGNEQFF
>TRBV6-5|.|14|TRBJ1-6|.
TGTGCCAGCAGCGGAACAGGCGCTAATTCACCCCTCCACTTT
CASSGTGANSPLHF
>TRBV6-4|few|17|TRBJ2-6|.
TGTGCCAGCAGTGACGTGTACAGGTCCTCTGGGGCCAACGTCCTGACTTTC
CASSDVYRSSGANVLTF
>TRBV9|.|13|TRBJ1-1|.
TGTGCCAGCAGCGCAATCGGGAACACTGAAGCTTTCTTT
CASSAIGNTEAFF
>TRBV30|few|17|TRBJ1-1|.
TGTGCCTGGAGTAAGTCGGTCGCAGTCGGAGGGGACACTGAAGCTTTCTTT
CAWSKSVAVGGDTEAFF
>TRBV30|.|16|TRBJ1-1|TRBD1
TGTGCCTGGACCCGATGGGCCGGGACAGTGAACACTGAAGCTTTCTTT
CAWTRWAGTVNTEAFF
>TRBV4-1|.|15|TRBJ2-1|TRBD2
TGCGCCAGCAGCCAAGGAGCGGGGGGTAACAATGAGCAGTTCTTC
CASSQGAGGNNEQFF
>TRBV10-3|.|13|TRBJ1-3|.
TGTGCCATCAGTGCGGGGTCCGGAAACACCATATATTTT
CAISAGSGNTIYF
>TRBV2|.|14|TRBJ1-4|TRBD1
TGTGCCAGCAGCGAGACAGGGGGCGGTGAAAAACTGTTTTTT
CASSETGGGEKLFF
>TRBV7-2|.|14|TRBJ2-7|.
TGTGCCAGCAGCTCTACGGGGGACAGCTACGAGCAGTACTTC
CASSSTGDSYEQYF
>TRBV3-1/TRBV3-2|.|17|TRBJ2-1|TRBD2
TGTGCCAGCAGCTCCCCGGATAGCGGGGGGGCCTACAATGAGCAGTTCTTC
CASSSPDSGGAYNEQFF
>TRBV5-5|.|15|TRBJ1-4|TRBD1
TGTGCCAGCAGCTCCACCGGGACAGGGGATGAAAAACTGTTTTTT
CASSSTGTGDEKLFF
>TRBV7-9|.|17|TRBJ2-1|.
TGTGCCAGCAGCTTAAAGGGTACCCATCGACGACAGAATGAGCAGTTCTTC
CASSLKGTHRRQNEQFF
>TRBV30|few|13|TRBJ1-6|.
TGTGCCTGGAGTCTACAGACTAATTCACCCCTCCACTTT
CAWSLQTNSPLHF
>TRBV7-9|.|16|TRBJ1-2|.
TGTGCCAGCAGTGGGGATGGGGCTCTGTTTCAATATGGCTACACCTTC
CASSGDGALFQYGYTF
>TRBV10-3|.|14|TRBJ1-1|.
TGTGCCATCAGTGAGACGGAGATGAACACTGAAGCTTTCTTT
CAISETEMNTEAFF
>TRBV2|.|16|TRBJ2-2|TRBD2
TGTGCCAGCAGCTTCCCGGGACTAGTCTCGACCGGGGAGCTGTTTTTT
CASSFPGLVSTGELFF
>TRBV5-1|.|14|TRBJ2-5|.
TGCGCCAGCAGCTTGGGGACTTCGCAAGAGACCCAGTACTTC
CASSLGTSQETQYF